This paragraph reports one TCR beta chain. The data were obtained in a study of blood T cell repertoires in COVID-19. Study-level information: From T cells, B-cell-depleted T cells, or PBMCs came the material, which was cDNA or gDNA.

Repertoires were generated with immunoSEQ multiplex PCR, while TCRdb's copy carries only in-frame clones and drops some. This sample yields approximately 140,000 clones, of which around nine tenths are seen a single time; more than 9% belongs to the top ten. CDR1 PRHDT and CDR2 FYEKMQ come from the germline V gene (reference sequence). CDR3 length: 13 residues. V lost 8 bases and J 5 bases, leaving 15 bases between the germline ends. Source material: peripheral blood. This receptor was taken from a man aged 45-65 years with active or convalescent COVID-19. The gene calls are TRBV13 and TRBJ1-1; D not resolved. CDR3 amino acids: CASAASKRTEAFF. In nucleotides, the CDR3 is TGTGCCAGCGCCGCCTCGAAGAGGACTGAAGCTTTCTTT. Filled out from reference TRBV13 and TRBJ1-1, the complete variable domain reads AAGVIQSPRHLIKEKRETATLKCYPIPRHDTVYWYQQGPGQDPQFLISFYEKMQSDKGSIPDRFSAQQFSDYHSELNMSSLELGDSALYFCASAASKRTEAFFGQGTRLTVV.